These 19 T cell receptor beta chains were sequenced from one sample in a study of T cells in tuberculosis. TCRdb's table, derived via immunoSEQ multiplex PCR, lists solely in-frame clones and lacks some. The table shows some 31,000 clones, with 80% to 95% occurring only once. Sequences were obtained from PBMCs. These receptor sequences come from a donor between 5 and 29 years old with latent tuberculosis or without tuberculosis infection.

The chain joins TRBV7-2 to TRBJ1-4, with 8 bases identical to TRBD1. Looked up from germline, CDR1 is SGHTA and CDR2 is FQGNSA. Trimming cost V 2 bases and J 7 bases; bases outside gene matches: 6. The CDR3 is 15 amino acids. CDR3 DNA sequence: TGTGCCAGCAGCTTACCGGGACAGGAGACTGAAAAACTGTTTTTT. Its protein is CASSLPGQETEKLFF.

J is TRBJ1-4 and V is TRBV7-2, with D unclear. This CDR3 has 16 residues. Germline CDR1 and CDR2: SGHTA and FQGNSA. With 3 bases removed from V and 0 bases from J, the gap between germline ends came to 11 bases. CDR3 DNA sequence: TGTGCCAGCAGCTTTCGGAGTTTGCCAACTAATGAAAAACTGTTTTTT. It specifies CASSFRSLPTNEKLFF.

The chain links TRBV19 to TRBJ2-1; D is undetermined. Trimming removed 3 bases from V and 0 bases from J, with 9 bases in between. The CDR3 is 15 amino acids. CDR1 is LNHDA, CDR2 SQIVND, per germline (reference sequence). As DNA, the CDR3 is TGTGCCAGTAGTATTGTACCGGGCTCCTACAATGAGCAGTTCTTC. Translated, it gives CASSIVPGSYNEQFF.

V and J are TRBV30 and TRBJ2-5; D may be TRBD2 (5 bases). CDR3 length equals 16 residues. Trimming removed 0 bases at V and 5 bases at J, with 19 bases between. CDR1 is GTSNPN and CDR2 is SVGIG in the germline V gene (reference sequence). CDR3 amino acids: CAWSVGVRRRGETQYF. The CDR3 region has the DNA TGTGCCTGGAGTGTCGGGGTGAGGAGGAGAGGGGAGACCCAGTACTTC. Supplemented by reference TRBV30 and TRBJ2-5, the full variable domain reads SQTIHQWPATLVQPVGSPLSLECTVEGTSNPNLYWYRQAAGRGLQLLFYSVGIGQISSEVPQNLSASRPQDRQFILSSKKLLLSDSGFYLCAWSVGVRRRGETQYFGPGTRLLVL.

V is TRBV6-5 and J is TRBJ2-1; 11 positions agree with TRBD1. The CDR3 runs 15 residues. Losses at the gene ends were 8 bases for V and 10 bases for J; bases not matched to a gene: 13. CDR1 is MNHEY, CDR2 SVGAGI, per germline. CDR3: CASFYLDRGRPEQFF. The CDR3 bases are TGTGCCAGCTTTTACTTGGACAGGGGGCGCCCGGAGCAGTTCTTC.

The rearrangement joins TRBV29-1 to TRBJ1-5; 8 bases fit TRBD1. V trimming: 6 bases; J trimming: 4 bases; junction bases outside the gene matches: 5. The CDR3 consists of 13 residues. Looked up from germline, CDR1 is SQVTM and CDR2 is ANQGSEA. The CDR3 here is CSVPGQGNQPQHF. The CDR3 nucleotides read TGCAGCGTCCCCGGACAGGGAAATCAGCCCCAGCATTTT.

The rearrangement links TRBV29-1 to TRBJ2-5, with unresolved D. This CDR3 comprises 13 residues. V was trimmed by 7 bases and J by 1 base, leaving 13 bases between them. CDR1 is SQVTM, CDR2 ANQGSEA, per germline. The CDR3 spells CSGVALVQETQYF. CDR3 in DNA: TGCAGCGGAGTTGCATTAGTCCAAGAGACCCAGTACTTC.

The chain's CDR3 is CASSPSSGRVPDTQYF. DNA for the CDR3: TGTGCCAGCAGCCCCAGCAGCGGGAGGGTCCCAGATACGCAGTATTTT. This chain joins TRBV7-9 and TRBJ2-3, with TRBD2 matching over 10 bases. CDR3 length: 16 amino acids. The germline V gene encodes CDR1 SEHNR and CDR2 FQNEAQ (reference sequence). With 5 bases clipped from V and 4 bases from J, the junction kept 9 bases outside the gene matches.

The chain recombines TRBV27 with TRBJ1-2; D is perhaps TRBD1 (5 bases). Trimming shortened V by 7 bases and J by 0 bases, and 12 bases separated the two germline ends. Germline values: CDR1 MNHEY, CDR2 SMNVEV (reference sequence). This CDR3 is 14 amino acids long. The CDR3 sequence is CASKGRGTNYGYTF. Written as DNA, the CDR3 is TGTGCCAGCAAGGGTCGGGGGACTAACTATGGCTACACCTTC.

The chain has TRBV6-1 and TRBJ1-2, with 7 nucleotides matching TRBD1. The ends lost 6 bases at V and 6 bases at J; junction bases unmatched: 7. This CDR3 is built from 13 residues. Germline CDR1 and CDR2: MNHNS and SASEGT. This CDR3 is CASRTGTDDGYTF. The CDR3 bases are TGTGCCAGCAGAACCGGGACAGATGATGGCTACACCTTC.

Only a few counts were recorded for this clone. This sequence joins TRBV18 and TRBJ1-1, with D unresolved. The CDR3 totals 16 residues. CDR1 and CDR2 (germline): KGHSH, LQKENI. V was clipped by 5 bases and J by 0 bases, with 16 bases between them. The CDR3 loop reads CASSTHGGDMNTEAFF. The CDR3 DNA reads TGTGCCAGCTCAACCCACGGCGGAGATATGAACACTGAAGCTTTCTTT.

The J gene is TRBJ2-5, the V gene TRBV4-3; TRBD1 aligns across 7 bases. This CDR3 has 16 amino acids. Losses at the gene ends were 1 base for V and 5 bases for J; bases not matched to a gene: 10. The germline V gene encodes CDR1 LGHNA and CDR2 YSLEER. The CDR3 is CASSQVVGQNMETQYF. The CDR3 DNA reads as TGCGCCAGCAGCCAAGTTGTGGGACAGAACATGGAGACCCAGTACTTC.

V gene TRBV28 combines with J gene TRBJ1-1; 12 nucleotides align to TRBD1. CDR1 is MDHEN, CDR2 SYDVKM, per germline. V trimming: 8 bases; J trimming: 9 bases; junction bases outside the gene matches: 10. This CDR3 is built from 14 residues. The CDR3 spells CASGTTGTGGKAFF. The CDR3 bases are TGTGCCAGCGGGACGACGGGGACAGGGGGCAAAGCTTTCTTT.

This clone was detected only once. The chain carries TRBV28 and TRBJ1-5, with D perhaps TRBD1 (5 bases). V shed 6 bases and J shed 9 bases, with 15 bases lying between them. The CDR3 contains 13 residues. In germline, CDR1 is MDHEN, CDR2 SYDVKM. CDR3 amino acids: CASSRQPGLPQHF. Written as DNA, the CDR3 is TGTGCCAGCAGCCGACAGCCCGGTTTGCCCCAGCATTTT.

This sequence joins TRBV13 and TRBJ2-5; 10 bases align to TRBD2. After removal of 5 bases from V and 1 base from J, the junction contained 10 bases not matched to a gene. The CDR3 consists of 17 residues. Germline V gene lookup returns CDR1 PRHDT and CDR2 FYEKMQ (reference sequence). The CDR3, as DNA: TGTGCCAGCAGCGCCGCGCGAGCGGGAGGGCCCCAAGAGACCCAGTACTTC. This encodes CASSAARAGGPQETQYF.

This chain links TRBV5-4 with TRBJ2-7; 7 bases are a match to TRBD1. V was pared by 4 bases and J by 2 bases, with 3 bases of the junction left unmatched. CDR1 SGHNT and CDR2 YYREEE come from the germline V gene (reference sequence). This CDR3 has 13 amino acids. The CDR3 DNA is TGTGCCAGCAGCCAAGGGACAGCCTACGAGCAGTACTTC. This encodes CASSQGTAYEQYF.

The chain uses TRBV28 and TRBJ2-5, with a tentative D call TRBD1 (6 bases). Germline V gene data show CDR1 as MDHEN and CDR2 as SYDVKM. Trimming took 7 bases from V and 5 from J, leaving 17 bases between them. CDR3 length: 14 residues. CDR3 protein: CASTSDRGVETQYF. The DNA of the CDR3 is TGTGCCAGCACTTCGGACAGAGGGGTGGAGACCCAGTACTTC.

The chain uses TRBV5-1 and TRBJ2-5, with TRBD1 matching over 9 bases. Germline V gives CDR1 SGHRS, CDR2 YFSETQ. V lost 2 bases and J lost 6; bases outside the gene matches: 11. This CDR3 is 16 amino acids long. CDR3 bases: TGCGCCAGCAGCTTAGACGACAGGGGGAATGGAAAGACCCAGTACTTC. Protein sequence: CASSLDDRGNGKTQYF.

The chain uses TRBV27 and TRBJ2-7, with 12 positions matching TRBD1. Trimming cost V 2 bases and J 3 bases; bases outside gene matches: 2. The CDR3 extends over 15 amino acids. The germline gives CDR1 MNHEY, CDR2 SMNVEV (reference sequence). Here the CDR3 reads CASSLGTGGSYEQYF. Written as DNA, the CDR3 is TGTGCCAGCAGTTTAGGGACAGGGGGCAGCTACGAGCAGTACTTC.